This TCR beta chain was sequenced for a study of T cells in Graves' hyperthyroidism and ophthalmopathy. Looking at the study overall: Peripheral blood was acquired at first diagnosis, ahead of any therapy whatsoever. Study-wide results and caveats: In blood, most of the thyroid clonotypes expanded above 0.001 were also present.

Absent ophthalmopathy progression within 18 months defined stable Graves' hyperthyroidism. Uncontrolled infection, other autoimmune disease, pregnancy or lactation barred patients from enrollment. Concerning this clonotype: Its matching antigen is unknown.

V gave up 6 bases and J gave up 3 bases, with 15 bases separating them. The CDR3 loop spans 15 amino acids. CDR1 is MNHNS, CDR2 SASEGT, per germline. RNA transcripts were the template for amplifying TCR beta CDR3 regions. RT-PCR in the first round (using the HTBI primer set) targeted the TCR CDR3. TCRdb re-analysed the multiplex PCR reads in MiXCR, keeping a single row per CDR3 protein. The sample has a few hundred thousand distinct CDR3 sequences; 15% to 18% are singletons. Sequencing was done on a sample of blood. This clonotype was sampled from a woman aged 18-29 years with Graves' hyperthyroidism. The chain recombines TRBV6-1 with TRBJ2-1; D possibly corresponds to TRBD2 (6 bases). The CDR3 loop reads CASSRRDSGYNEQFF. The CDR3 nucleotides are TGTGCCAGCAGCCGACGGGATAGCGGCTACAATGAGCAGTTCTTC.